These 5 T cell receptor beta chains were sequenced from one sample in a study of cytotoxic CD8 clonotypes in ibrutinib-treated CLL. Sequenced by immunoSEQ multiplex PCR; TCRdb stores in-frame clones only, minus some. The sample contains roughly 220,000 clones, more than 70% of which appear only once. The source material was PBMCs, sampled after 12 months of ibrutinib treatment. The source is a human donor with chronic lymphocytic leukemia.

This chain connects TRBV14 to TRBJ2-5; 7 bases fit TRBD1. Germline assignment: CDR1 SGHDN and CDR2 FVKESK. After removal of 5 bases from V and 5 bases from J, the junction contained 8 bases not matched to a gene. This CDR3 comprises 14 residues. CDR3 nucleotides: TGTGCCAGCAGCACAGGGGACAGAAAGGAGACCCAGTACTTC. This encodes CASSTGDRKETQYF.

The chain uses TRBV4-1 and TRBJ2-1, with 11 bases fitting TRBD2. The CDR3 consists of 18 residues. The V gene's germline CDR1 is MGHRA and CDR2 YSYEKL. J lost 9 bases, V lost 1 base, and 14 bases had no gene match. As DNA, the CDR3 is TGCGCCAGCAGCCAAGCCCCGAGGGTAGCGGGAGGGCTAGGTGAGCAGTTCTTC. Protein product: CASSQAPRVAGGLGEQFF.

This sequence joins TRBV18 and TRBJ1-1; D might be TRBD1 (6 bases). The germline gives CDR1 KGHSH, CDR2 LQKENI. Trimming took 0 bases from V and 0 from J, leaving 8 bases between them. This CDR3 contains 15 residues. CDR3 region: CASSPPQGMNTEAFF. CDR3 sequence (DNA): TGTGCCAGCTCACCACCGCAGGGGATGAACACTGAAGCTTTCTTT.

The CDR3 region has the DNA TGTGCCAGTAGTATGGCGTATGGCTACACCTTC. Amino acid sequence: CASSMAYGYTF. This chain joins TRBV19 and TRBJ1-2; D not resolved. The CDR3 is 11 amino acids. Germline V CDR1 and CDR2: LNHDA, SQIVND (reference sequence). Trimming left V 3 bases short and J 5 bases short, with 4 bases between.

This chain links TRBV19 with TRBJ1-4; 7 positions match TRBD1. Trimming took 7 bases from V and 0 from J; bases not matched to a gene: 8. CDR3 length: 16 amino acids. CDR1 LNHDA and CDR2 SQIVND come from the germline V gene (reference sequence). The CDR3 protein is CASNKGARSTNEKLFF. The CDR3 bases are TGTGCCAGTAACAAGGGGGCGCGGTCAACTAATGAAAAACTGTTTTTT.